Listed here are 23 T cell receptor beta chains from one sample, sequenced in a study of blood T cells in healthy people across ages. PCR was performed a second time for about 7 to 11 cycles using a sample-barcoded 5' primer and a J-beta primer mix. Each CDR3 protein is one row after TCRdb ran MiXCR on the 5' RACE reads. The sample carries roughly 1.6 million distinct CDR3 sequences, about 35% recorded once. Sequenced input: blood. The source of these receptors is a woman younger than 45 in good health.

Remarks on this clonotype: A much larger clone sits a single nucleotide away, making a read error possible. The CDR3 protein is CSVEGYRQYTEAFF. The CDR3 region has the DNA TGCAGCGTTGAAGGATACCGGCAATACACTGAAGCTTTCTTT. The chain carries TRBV29-1 and TRBJ1-1; no clear D gene. Germline V gene lookup returns CDR1 SQVTM and CDR2 ANQGSEA. This CDR3 has 14 residues. V gave up 1 base and J gave up 3 bases, with 12 bases separating them.

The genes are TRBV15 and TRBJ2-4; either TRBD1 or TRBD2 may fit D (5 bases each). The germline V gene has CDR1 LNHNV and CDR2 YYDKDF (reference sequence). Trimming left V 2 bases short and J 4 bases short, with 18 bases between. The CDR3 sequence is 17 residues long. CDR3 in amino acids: CATSRTGLGTTKNIQYF. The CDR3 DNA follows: TGTGCCACCAGCAGAACTGGTTTAGGGACCACAAAAAACATTCAGTACTTC.

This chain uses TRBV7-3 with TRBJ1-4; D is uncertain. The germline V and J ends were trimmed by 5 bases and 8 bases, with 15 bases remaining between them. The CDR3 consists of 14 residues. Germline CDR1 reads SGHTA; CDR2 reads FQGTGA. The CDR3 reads CASSPDGSREKLFF. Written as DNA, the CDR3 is TGTGCCAGCAGCCCGGACGGGTCGAGGGAAAAACTGTTTTTT. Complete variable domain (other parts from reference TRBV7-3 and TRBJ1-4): GAGVSQTPSNKVTEKGKYVELRCDPISGHTALYWYRQSLGQGPEFLIYFQGTGAADDSGLPNDRFFAVRPEGSVSTLKIQRTERGDSAVYLCASSPDGSREKLFFGSGTQLSVL.

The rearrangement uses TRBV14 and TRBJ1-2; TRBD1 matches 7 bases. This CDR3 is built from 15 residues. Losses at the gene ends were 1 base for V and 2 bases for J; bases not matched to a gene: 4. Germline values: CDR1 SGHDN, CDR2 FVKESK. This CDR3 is CASSQARGQNYGYTF. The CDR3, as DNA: TGTGCCAGCAGCCAAGCTCGGGGACAGAACTATGGCTACACCTTC.

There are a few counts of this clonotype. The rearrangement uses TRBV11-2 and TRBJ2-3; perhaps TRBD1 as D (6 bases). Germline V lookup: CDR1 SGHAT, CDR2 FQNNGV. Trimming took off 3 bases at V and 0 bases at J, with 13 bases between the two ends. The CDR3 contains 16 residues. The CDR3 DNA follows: TGTGCCAGCAGCTTGGGGACAACAACTAGCACAGATACGCAGTATTTT. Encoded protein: CASSLGTTTSTDTQYF.

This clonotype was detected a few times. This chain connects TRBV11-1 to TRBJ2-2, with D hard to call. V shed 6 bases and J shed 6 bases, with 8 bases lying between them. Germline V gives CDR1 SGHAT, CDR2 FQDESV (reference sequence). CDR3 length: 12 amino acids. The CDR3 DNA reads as TGTGCCAGCAGAGAATTAGCCGGGGAGCTGTTTTTT. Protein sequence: CASRELAGELFF.

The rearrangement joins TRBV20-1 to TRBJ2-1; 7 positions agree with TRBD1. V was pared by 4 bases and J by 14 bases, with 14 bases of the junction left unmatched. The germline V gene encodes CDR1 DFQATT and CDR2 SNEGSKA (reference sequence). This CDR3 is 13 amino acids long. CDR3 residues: CSATSFTRGFKFF. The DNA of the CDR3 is TGCAGTGCTACCTCCTTTACCAGGGGGTTCAAGTTCTTC.

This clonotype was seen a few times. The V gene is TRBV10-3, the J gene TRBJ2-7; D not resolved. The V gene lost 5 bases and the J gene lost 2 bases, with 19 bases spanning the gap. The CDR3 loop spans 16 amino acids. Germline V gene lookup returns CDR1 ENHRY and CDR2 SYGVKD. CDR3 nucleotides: TGTGCCATCAGTCCCATATCCGTTGGGTCCACCTACGAGCAGTACTTC. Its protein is CAISPISVGSTYEQYF.

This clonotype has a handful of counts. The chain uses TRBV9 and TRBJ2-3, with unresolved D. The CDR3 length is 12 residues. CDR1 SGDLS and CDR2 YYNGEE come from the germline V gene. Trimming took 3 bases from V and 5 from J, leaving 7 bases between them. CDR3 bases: TGTGCCAGCAGCGAAAACCAAGATACGCAGTATTTT. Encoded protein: CASSENQDTQYF.

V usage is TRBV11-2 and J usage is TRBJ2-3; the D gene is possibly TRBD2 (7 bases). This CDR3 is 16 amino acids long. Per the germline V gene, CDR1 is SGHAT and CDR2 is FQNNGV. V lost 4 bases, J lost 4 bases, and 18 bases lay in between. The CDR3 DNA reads TGTGCCAGCAGCTCAGTGCGGGGGCCCTACGCAGATACGCAGTATTTT. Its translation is CASSSVRGPYADTQYF.

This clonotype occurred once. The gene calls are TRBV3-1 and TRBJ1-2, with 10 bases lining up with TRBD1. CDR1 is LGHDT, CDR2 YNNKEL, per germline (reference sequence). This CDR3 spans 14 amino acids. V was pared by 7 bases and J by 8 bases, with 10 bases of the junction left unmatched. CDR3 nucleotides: TGTGCCAGCAACCCGGGACAGGGGCCCTCCGGCTACACCTTC. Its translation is CASNPGQGPSGYTF.

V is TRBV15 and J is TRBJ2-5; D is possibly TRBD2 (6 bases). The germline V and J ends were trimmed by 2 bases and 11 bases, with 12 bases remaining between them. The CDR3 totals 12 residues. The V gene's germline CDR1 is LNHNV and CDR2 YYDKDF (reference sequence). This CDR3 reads CATSRPGGEQYF. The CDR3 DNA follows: TGTGCCACCAGCAGACCCGGGGGTGAGCAGTACTTC. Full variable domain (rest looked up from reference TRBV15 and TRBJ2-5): DAMVIQNPRYQVTQFGKPVTLSCSQTLNHNVMYWYQQKSSQAPKLLFHYYDKDFNNEADTPDNFQSRRPNTSFCFLDIRSPGLGDTAMYLCATSRPGGEQYFGPGTRLLVL.

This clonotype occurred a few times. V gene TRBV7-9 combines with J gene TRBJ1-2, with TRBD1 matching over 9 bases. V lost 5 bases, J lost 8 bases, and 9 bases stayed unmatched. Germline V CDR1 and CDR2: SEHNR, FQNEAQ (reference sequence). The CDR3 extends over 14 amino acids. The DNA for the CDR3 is TGTGCCAGCAGCGCCGACAGGGGGGACGCGGGCTACACCTTC. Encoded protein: CASSADRGDAGYTF.

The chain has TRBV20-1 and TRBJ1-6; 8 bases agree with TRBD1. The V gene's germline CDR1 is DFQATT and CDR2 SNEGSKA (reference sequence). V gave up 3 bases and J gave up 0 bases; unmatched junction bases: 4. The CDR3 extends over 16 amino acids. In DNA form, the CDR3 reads TGCAGTGCTAGGGGACAGGTTAGCTCCTATAATTCACCCCTCCACTTT. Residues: CSARGQVSSYNSPLHF.

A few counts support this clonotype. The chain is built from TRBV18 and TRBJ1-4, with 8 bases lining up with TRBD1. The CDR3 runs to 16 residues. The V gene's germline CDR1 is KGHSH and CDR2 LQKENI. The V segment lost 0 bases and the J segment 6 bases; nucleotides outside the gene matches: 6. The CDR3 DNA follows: TGTGCCAGCTCACCACCTCACAGGGGGTACGATGAAAAACTGTTTTTT. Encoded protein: CASSPPHRGYDEKLFF.

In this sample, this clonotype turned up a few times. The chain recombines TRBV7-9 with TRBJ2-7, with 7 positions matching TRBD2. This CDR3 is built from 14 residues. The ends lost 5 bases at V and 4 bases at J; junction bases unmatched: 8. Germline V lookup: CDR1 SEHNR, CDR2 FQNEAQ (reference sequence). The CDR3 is CASSPGEGNYEQYF. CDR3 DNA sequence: TGTGCCAGCAGCCCTGGGGAGGGGAATTACGAGCAGTACTTC.

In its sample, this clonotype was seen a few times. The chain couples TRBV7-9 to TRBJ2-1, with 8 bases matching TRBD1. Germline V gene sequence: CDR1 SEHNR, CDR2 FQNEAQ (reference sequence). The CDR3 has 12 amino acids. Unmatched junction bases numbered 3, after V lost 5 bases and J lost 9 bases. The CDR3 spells CASSRGQAEQFF. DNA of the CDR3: TGTGCCAGCAGCCGGGGACAGGCTGAGCAGTTCTTC. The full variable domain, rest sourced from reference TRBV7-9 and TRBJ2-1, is DTGVSQNPRHKITKRGQNVTFRCDPISEHNRLYWYRQTLGQGPEFLTYFQNEAQLEKSRLLSDRFSAERPKGSFSTLEIQRTEQGDSAMYLCASSRGQAEQFFGPGTRLTVL.

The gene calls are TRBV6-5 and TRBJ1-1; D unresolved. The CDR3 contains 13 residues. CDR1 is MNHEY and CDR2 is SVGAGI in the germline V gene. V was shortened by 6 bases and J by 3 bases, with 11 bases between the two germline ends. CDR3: CASSRGRHTEAFF. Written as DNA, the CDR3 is TGTGCCAGCAGCCGAGGGCGCCACACTGAAGCTTTCTTT.

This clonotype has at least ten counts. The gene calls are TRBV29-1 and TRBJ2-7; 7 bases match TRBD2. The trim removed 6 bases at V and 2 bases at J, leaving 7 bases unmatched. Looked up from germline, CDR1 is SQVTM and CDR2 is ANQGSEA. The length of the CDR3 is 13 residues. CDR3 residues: CSVRGVAPYEQYF. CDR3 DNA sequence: TGCAGCGTCCGGGGGGTTGCGCCCTACGAGCAGTACTTC.

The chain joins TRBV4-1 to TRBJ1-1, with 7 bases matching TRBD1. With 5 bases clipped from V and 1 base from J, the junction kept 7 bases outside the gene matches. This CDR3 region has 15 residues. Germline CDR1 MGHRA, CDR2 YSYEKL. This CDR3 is CASSGSGQQNTEAFF. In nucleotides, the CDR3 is TGCGCCAGCAGCGGATCGGGACAGCAGAACACTGAAGCTTTCTTT.

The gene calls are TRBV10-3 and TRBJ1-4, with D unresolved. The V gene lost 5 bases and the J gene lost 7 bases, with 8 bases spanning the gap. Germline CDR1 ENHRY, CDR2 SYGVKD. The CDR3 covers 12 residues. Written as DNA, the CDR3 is TGTGCCATCAGTAACTCGGGTGAAAAACTGTTTTTT. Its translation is CAISNSGEKLFF.

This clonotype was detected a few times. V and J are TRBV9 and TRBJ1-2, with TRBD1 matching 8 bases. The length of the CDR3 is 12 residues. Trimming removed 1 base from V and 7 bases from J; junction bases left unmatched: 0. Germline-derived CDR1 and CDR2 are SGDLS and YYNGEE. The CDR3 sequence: CASSVQGAGYTF. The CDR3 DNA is TGTGCCAGCAGCGTACAGGGGGCTGGCTACACCTTC. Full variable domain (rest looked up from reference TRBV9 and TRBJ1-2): DSGVTQTPKHLITATGQRVTLRCSPRSGDLSVYWYQQSLDQGLQFLIQYYNGEERAKGNILERFSAQQFPDLHSELNLSSLELGDSALYFCASSVQGAGYTFGSGTRLTVV.

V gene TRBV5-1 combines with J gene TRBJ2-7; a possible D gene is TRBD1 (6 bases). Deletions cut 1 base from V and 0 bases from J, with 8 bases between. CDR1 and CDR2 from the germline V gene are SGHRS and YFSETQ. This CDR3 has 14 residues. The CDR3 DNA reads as TGCGCCAGCAGCTTGATGGACAGCTCCTACGAGCAGTACTTC. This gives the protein CASSLMDSSYEQYF. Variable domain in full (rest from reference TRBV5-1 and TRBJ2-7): KAGVTQTPRYLIKTRGQQVTLSCSPISGHRSVSWYQQTPGQGLQFLFEYFSETQRNKGNFPGRFSGRQFSNSRSEMNVSTLELGDSALYLCASSLMDSSYEQYFGPGTRLTVT.